Detailed here is one T cell receptor (beta chain). Its antigen remains unknown. This sample stems from a study of early T cells in non-severe SARS-CoV-2 infection. Study-wide findings and caveats: VDJdb-based annotation leaned toward anti-spike CD8 responses and missed private and CD4 specificities.

As part of library construction, unique molecular identifiers were attached to individual cDNA molecules. TCRdb analysed the 5' RACE reads with MiXCR anew, one entry per CDR3 protein. The top ten hold less than 6% of the sample, which has 88,000 or so distinct CDR3 sequences, just under 15% seen once. The V end lost 0 bases, the J end lost 6 bases, and 15 bases lay between the germline ends. The CDR3 loop spans 16 amino acids. Germline V gene sequence: CDR1 SGHAT, CDR2 FQNNGV. Specimen: whole blood. The sequence came from an adult who was a healthcare worker with PCR-confirmed SARS-CoV-2 infection or an uninfected control (not recorded which). This sequence joins TRBV11-2 and TRBJ2-1; tentative D call: TRBD2 (5 bases). Here the CDR3 DNA reads TGTGCCAGCAGCTTAGACGCTAGCTTAAGCCCCAATGAGCAGTTCTTC. Amino acids: CASSLDASLSPNEQFF.